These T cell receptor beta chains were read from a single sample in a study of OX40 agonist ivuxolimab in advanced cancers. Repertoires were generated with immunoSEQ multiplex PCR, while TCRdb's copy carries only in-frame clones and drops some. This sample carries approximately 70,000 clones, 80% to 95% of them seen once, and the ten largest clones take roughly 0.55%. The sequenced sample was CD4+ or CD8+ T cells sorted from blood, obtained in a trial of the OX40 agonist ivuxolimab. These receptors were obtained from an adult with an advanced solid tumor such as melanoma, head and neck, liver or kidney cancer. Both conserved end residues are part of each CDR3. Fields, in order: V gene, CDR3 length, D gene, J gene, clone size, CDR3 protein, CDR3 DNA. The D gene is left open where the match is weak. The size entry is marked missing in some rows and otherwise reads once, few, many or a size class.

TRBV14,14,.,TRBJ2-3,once,CASSFGASTDTQYF,TGTGCCAGCAGTTTCGGGGCGAGCACAGATACGCAGTATTTT
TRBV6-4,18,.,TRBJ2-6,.,CASSVNDSRQSRANVLTF,TGTGCCAGCAGTGTGAACGACTCACGACAAAGTCGGGCCAACGTCCTGACTTTC
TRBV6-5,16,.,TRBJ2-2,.,CASSYWSSVVTGELFF,TGTGCCAGCAGTTACTGGTCTAGCGTGGTTACCGGGGAGCTGTTTTTT
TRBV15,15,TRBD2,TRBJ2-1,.,CATSGDYFSYNEQFF,TGTGCCACCAGTGGGGACTATTTCTCCTACAATGAGCAGTTCTTC
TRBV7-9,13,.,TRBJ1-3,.,CASSLTQGNTIYF,TGTGCCAGCAGCCTAACACAGGGAAACACCATATATTTT
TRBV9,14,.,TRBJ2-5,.,CASSVVGGGETQYF,TGTGCCAGCAGCGTAGTCGGGGGTGGAGAGACCCAGTACTTC
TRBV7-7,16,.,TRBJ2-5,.,CASSLVVGEGQETQYF,TGTGCTAGCAGCTTAGTGGTAGGAGAGGGGCAAGAGACCCAGTACTTC
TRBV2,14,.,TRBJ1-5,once,CASSETDLAQPQHF,TGTGCCAGCAGTGAGACGGACCTCGCTCAGCCCCAGCATTTT
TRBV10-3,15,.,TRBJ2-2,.,CAISESGRNTGELFF,TGTGCCATCAGTGAGTCGGGGAGGAACACCGGGGAGCTGTTTTTT
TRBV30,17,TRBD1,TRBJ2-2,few,CAWSGRDRGKGTGELFF,TGTGCCTGGAGTGGCCGGGACAGGGGTAAGGGCACCGGGGAGCTGTTTTTT
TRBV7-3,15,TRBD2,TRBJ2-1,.,CASSQAGVRYNEQFF,TGTGCCAGCAGCCAAGCGGGAGTAAGGTACAATGAGCAGTTCTTC
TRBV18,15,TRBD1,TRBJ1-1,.,CASSREPQGEPEAFF,TGTGCCAGCTCACGAGAACCACAGGGGGAACCTGAAGCTTTCTTT
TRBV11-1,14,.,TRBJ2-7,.,CASSLARHSGEQYF,TGTGCCAGCAGCTTAGCTCGGCACTCGGGAGAGCAGTACTTC
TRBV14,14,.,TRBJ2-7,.,CASSQTQSSYEQYF,TGTGCCAGCAGCCAAACTCAGAGCTCCTACGAGCAGTACTTC
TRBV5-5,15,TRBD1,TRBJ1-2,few,CASSLGPGQGYGYTF,TGTGCCAGCAGCTTGGGACCGGGACAGGGTTATGGCTACACCTTC
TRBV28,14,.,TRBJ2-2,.,CASSSGMGTGELFF,TGTGCCAGCAGTTCCGGGATGGGCACCGGGGAGCTGTTTTTT
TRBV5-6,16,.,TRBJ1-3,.,CASSAPSQAPGNTIYF,TGTGCCAGCAGCGCCCCGTCCCAGGCTCCTGGAAACACCATATATTTT
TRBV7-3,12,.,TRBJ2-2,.,CASSPTTGELFF,TGTGCCAGCAGCCCCACTACCGGGGAGCTGTTTTTT
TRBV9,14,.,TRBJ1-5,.,CASSVEGGGQPQHF,TGTGCCAGCAGCGTAGAGGGGGGGGGTCAGCCCCAGCATTTT
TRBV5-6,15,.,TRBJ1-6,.,CASSSRRGVNSPLHF,TGTGCCAGCAGTTCGCGACGGGGTGTGAATTCACCCCTCCACTTT
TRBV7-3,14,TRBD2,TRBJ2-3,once,CASSLLGGKVTQYF,TGTGCCAGCAGCTTATTGGGAGGGAAGGTTACGCAGTATTTT
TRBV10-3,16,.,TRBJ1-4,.,CAISDDTAGINEKLFF,TGTGCCATCAGTGACGACACGGCGGGGATAAACGAAAAACTGTTTTTT
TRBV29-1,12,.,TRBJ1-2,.,CSAGRGRYGYTF,TGCAGCGCCGGACGGGGACGCTATGGCTACACCTTC
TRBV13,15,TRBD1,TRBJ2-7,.,CASSSTGTGLDEQYF,TGTGCCAGCAGCTCAACCGGGACAGGGCTGGACGAGCAGTACTTC
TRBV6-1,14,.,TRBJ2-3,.,CASSGQGGQDTQYF,TGTGCCAGCAGTGGTCAAGGGGGGCAAGATACGCAGTATTTT
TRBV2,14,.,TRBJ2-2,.,CASRAGINTGELFF,TGTGCCAGCAGGGCTGGGATAAACACCGGGGAGCTGTTTTTT
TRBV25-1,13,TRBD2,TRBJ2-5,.,CASRLAGDETQYF,TGTGCCAGCAGACTAGCGGGGGATGAGACCCAGTACTTC
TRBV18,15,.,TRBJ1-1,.,CASSPSNYRDTEAFF,TGTGCCAGCTCACCCTCGAATTATCGTGACACTGAAGCTTTCTTT
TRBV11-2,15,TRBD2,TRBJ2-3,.,CASSFAGREADTQYF,TGTGCCAGCAGCTTTGCCGGGAGGGAGGCAGATACGCAGTATTTT
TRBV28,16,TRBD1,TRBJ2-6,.,CASSPGTVSGANVLTF,TGTGCCAGCAGTCCCGGGACAGTCTCTGGGGCCAACGTCCTGACTTTC
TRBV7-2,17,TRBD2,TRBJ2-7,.,CASSFRTSGSSPYEQYF,TGTGCCAGCAGCTTCCGGACTAGCGGGAGTTCGCCCTACGAGCAGTACTTC
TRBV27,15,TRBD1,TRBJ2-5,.,CASSSGQGVVETQYF,TGTGCCAGCAGTTCGGGACAGGGGGTAGTTGAGACCCAGTACTTC
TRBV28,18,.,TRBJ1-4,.,CASKQGLRFITVEEKLFF,TGTGCCAGCAAACAGGGACTAAGGTTTATTACCGTTGAAGAAAAACTGTTTTTT
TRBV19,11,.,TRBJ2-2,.,CASRWTGELFF,TGTGCCAGTAGGTGGACCGGGGAGCTGTTTTTT
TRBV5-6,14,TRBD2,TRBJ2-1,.,CASSLPSGSFEQFF,TGTGCCAGCAGCTTACCTAGCGGGAGTTTTGAGCAGTTCTTC
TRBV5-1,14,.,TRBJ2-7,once,CASSLAGYGYEQYF,TGCGCCAGCAGCTTGGCAGGTTATGGGTACGAGCAGTACTTC
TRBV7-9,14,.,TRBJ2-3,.,CASRMGVRTDTQYF,TGTGCCAGCAGGATGGGAGTTCGCACAGATACGCAGTATTTT
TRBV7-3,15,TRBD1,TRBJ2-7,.,CASSLGQGFVYEQYF,TGTGCCAGCAGCTTAGGACAGGGCTTCGTCTACGAGCAGTACTTC
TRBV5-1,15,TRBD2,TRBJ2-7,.,CASSLEPGLGYEQYF,TGCGCCAGCAGCTTGGAACCGGGACTAGGTTACGAGCAGTACTTC
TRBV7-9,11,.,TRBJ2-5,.,CASSFRETQYF,TGTGCCAGCAGCTTCCGGGAGACCCAGTACTTC
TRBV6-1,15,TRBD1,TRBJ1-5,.,CASSEAGTGNQPQHF,TGTGCCAGCAGTGAAGCCGGGACAGGCAATCAGCCCCAGCATTTT
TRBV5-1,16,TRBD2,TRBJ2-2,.,CASSPGASGKAGELFF,TGCGCCAGCAGCCCTGGGGCTAGCGGGAAAGCCGGGGAGCTGTTTTTT
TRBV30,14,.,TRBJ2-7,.,CAWSPKQGGYEQYF,TGTGCCTGGAGTCCCAAGCAGGGAGGCTACGAGCAGTACTTC
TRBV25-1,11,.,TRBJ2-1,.,CASSVFNEQFF,TGTGCCAGCAGTGTATTCAATGAGCAGTTCTTC
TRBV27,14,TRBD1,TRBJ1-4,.,CASSTNRGGEKLFF,TGTGCCAGCAGTACCAACAGGGGAGGCGAAAAACTGTTTTTT
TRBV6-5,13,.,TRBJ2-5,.,CASRRPGEETQYF,TGTGCCAGCAGGCGGCCCGGGGAAGAGACCCAGTACTTC
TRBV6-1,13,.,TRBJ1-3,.,CASSENSGNTIYF,TGTGCCAGCAGTGAAAACTCAGGAAACACCATATATTTT
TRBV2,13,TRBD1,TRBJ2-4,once,CASSWDRGNIQYF,TGTGCCAGCAGCTGGGACAGGGGAAACATTCAGTACTTC